Listed here are 24 T cell receptor beta chains from one sample, sequenced in a study of CD8+ T cells in alopecia areata listed by TCRdb under 2018. The library was obtained by the immunoSEQ multiplex PCR assay. To provide template for TCR sequencing, every sample had RNA extracted and reverse transcribed into cDNA. Not all clones reach the TCRdb copy of this immuneACCESS table, which keeps in-frame sequences only. Checked studies attribute under half of the gap to unresolved V genes and leave the rest unexplained. Across this sample there are fewer than 40,000 clones, with approximately 54% seen only once. Approximately 1.8% of the sample rests with the top ten. For 4 to 6 biomarker-study patients, CD4+ cells were further sorted into CD25+CD127- cells. Sequenced sample: CD4+ Tregs sorted from blood. The source is a human donor with alopecia areata.

For the CDR3, the DNA is TGTGCCAGCAGCTTAAGGTTGGGGACGGCCTTTTATGGCTACACCTTC. Translation gives CASSLRLGTAFYGYTF. J is TRBJ1-2 and V is TRBV7-8; D may be TRBD1 (5 bases). Germline-derived CDR1 and CDR2 are SGHVS and FQNEAQ. The ends were cut back, 2 bases at V and 5 bases at J, with 18 bases in the middle. This CDR3 contains 16 residues.

The V call is TRBV6-6, the J call TRBJ2-7; no definite D call. The germline V gene encodes CDR1 MNHNY and CDR2 SVGAGI (reference sequence). The V end lost 8 bases, the J end lost 2 bases, and 10 bases lay between the germline ends. This CDR3 region has 12 residues. DNA of the CDR3: TGTGCCAGCCTGGGATTTCCCTACGAGCAGTACTTC. It yields the protein CASLGFPYEQYF.

This clone appeared a few times. Here the CDR3 reads CASSPPGQGTYEQYF. In nucleotides, the CDR3 is TGTGCCAGCAGCCCGCCGGGACAGGGGACCTACGAGCAGTACTTC. This sequence joins TRBV7-9 and TRBJ2-7, with TRBD1 identical over 10 bases. Germline V gives CDR1 SEHNR, CDR2 FQNEAQ (reference sequence). The junction had 6 bases not matched to a gene; V was cut back by 5 bases and J by 2 bases. This CDR3 is built from 15 residues.

V gene TRBV11-3 combines with J gene TRBJ2-7; weak D call: TRBD2 (6 bases). Germline V gene lookup returns CDR1 SGHNT and CDR2 YENEEA. V was pared by 3 bases and J by 7 bases, with 19 bases between. The CDR3 runs to 15 residues. CDR3: CASSFSGLAGGEQYF. The CDR3 nucleotides read TGTGCCAGCAGCTTCTCAGGACTCGCCGGAGGGGAGCAGTACTTC.

The gene calls are TRBV28 and TRBJ1-2; 9 bases map to TRBD1. The CDR3 extends over 15 amino acids. CDR1 and CDR2 (germline): MDHEN, SYDVKM. The J segment lost 5 bases and the V segment lost 5 bases, leaving 9 bases of the junction unmatched. This CDR3 reads CASSQGTGLIYGYTF. CDR3 nucleotides: TGTGCCAGCAGTCAAGGGACAGGGTTGATTTATGGCTACACCTTC.

V usage is TRBV7-2 and J usage is TRBJ1-5; D is perhaps TRBD1 (6 bases). The CDR3 is 15 residues long. The germline V and J ends were trimmed by 5 bases and 0 bases, with 11 bases remaining between them. Germline CDR1 reads SGHTA; CDR2 reads FQGNSA. The CDR3: CASSPQGNSNQPQHF. The CDR3 region has the DNA TGTGCCAGCAGCCCGCAGGGGAATAGCAATCAGCCCCAGCATTTT. The complete variable domain, with remaining parts taken from reference TRBV7-2 and TRBJ1-5, reads GAGVSQSPSNKVTEKGKDVELRCDPISGHTALYWYRQSLGQGLEFLIYFQGNSAPDKSGLPSDRFSAERTGGSVSTLTIQRTQQEDSAVYLCASSPQGNSNQPQHFGDGTRLSIL.

V and J are TRBV18 and TRBJ1-1; possibly TRBD1 for D (6 bases). Per germline, CDR1 KGHSH and CDR2 LQKENI. Between the trimmed V and J ends, which lost 2 bases and 6 bases, there was a span of 16 bases. The CDR3 sequence is 15 residues long. This CDR3 reads CASSPKGGAGPEAFF. DNA for the CDR3: TGTGCCAGCTCACCAAAAGGGGGGGCAGGGCCTGAAGCTTTCTTT.

This clone was observed a handful of times. J is TRBJ1-5 and V is TRBV28; TRBD1 matches at 8 bases. From germline, CDR1 is MDHEN and CDR2 SYDVKM. The J segment lost 4 bases and the V segment lost 3 bases, leaving 2 bases of the junction unmatched. CDR3 length equals 14 residues. The CDR3 reads CASSLTGVNQPQHF. The CDR3 nucleotides read TGTGCCAGCAGTTTGACAGGGGTGAATCAGCCCCAGCATTTT.

The chain couples TRBV29-1 to TRBJ1-1; possible D gene TRBD1, 5 bases. Deletions cut 7 bases from V and 4 bases from J, with 10 bases between. The CDR3 is 11 residues long. Per germline, CDR1 SQVTM and CDR2 ANQGSEA. The CDR3 here is CSGAGSTEAFF. The CDR3 DNA sequence: TGCAGCGGCGCAGGGTCCACTGAAGCTTTCTTT.

V usage is TRBV2 and J usage is TRBJ2-5, with 7 nucleotides matching TRBD2. This CDR3 is 14 amino acids long. With 2 bases clipped from V and 9 bases from J, the junction kept 9 bases outside the gene matches. The germline gives CDR1 SNHLY, CDR2 FYNNEI. CDR3 nucleotides: TGTGCCAGCAGTGAATTTGTTGTTGCGGGGGCCCAGTACTTC. It encodes CASSEFVVAGAQYF.

By sample share, this clone is medium-sized (0.01 to 0.1%). This chain joins TRBV7-2 and TRBJ2-4; D possibly corresponds to TRBD2 (6 bases). In germline, CDR1 is SGHTA, CDR2 FQGNSA. CDR3 length: 17 amino acids. The ends were cut back, 6 bases at V and 0 bases at J, with 18 bases in the middle. CDR3 region: CASSLGLSRGAKNIQYF. The CDR3 DNA is TGTGCCAGCAGTCTGGGACTGTCCAGAGGAGCCAAAAACATTCAGTACTTC.

V usage is TRBV28 and J usage is TRBJ2-1; 11 bases map to TRBD2. After removal of 5 bases from V and 4 bases from J, the junction contained 7 bases not matched to a gene. The CDR3 loop spans 16 amino acids. The germline CDR1 and CDR2 sequences are MDHEN and SYDVKM. CDR3 loop: CASSRAGTSGYNEQFF. CDR3 nucleotide sequence: TGTGCCAGCAGTAGAGCCGGGACTAGCGGATACAATGAGCAGTTCTTC.

The rearrangement joins TRBV4-1 to TRBJ1-6; TRBD1 might be the D (6 bases). This CDR3 comprises 17 residues. CDR1 is MGHRA and CDR2 is YSYEKL in the germline V gene. Trimming cost V 0 bases and J 10 bases, with 19 bases left between them. The CDR3 spells CASSQDTLAGGLSPLHF. The CDR3 bases are TGCGCCAGCAGCCAAGATACCCTAGCTGGGGGGCTCTCACCCCTCCACTTT.

V is TRBV28 and J is TRBJ2-7; 8 bases map to TRBD1. CDR1 and CDR2 from the germline V gene are MDHEN and SYDVKM. CDR3 length: 14 amino acids. V lost 3 bases, J lost 7 bases, and 8 bases stayed unmatched. This CDR3 is CASSLSQGAREQYF. The CDR3 DNA reads TGTGCCAGCAGTTTGAGTCAGGGGGCGCGGGAGCAGTACTTC.

The chain links TRBV4-1 to TRBJ1-2; D unresolved. CDR1 is MGHRA, CDR2 YSYEKL, per germline. The CDR3 consists of 12 residues. Between the trimmed V and J ends, which lost 0 bases and 8 bases, there was a span of 7 bases. CDR3 coding DNA: TGCGCCAGCAGCCAAGATGTGGAGGGCTACACCTTC. Its translation is CASSQDVEGYTF.

This rearrangement joins TRBV10-1 to TRBJ2-1; the D is unclear. Looked up from germline, CDR1 is WNHNN and CDR2 is SYGVQD (reference sequence). The V end lost 6 bases, the J end lost 5 bases, and 14 bases lay between the germline ends. The CDR3 spans 14 residues. The DNA of the CDR3 is TGCGCCAGCAGGCCCTCGGAGAACCACAATGAGCAGTTCTTC. Translating gives CASRPSENHNEQFF.

The chain links TRBV4-2 to TRBJ1-5, with TRBD1 matching over 8 bases. With V trimmed by 3 bases and J by 0 bases, 7 bases remained unmatched. This CDR3 spans 17 amino acids. The V gene's germline CDR1 is LGHNA and CDR2 YNFKEQ. The CDR3: CASSQSGTGYSNQPQHF. The DNA for the CDR3 is TGTGCCAGCAGCCAGTCCGGGACAGGTTATAGCAATCAGCCCCAGCATTTT.

The J gene is TRBJ2-1, the V gene TRBV5-6, with 9 bases matching TRBD1. In germline, CDR1 is SGHDT, CDR2 YYEEEE. The V gene end was trimmed by 2 bases and the J gene end by 7 bases; junction bases not matched to a gene: 7. CDR3 length: 15 residues. This chain's CDR3 is CASSFGDRVLNEQFF. In DNA form, the CDR3 reads TGTGCCAGCAGCTTTGGGGACAGGGTGTTGAATGAGCAGTTCTTC.

This sequence joins TRBV29-1 and TRBJ2-3, with D unclear. The CDR3 extends over 13 amino acids. V lost 0 bases to trimming and J lost 2 bases, with 6 bases between them. Germline V CDR1 and CDR2: SQVTM, ANQGSEA. The CDR3 nucleotides are TGCAGCGTTGAAGACTCCGCCACAGATACGCAGTATTTT. Encoded protein: CSVEDSATDTQYF.

This clone has only a few counts. The genes are TRBV6-5 and TRBJ2-7; D perhaps matches TRBD2 (6 bases). V lost 0 bases to trimming and J lost 5 bases, with 11 bases between them. Germline-derived CDR1 and CDR2 are MNHEY and SVGAGI. The CDR3 consists of 14 residues. DNA of the CDR3: TGTGCCAGCAGTTACTCGGGGGGATTGGACGAGCAGTACTTC. Its translation is CASSYSGGLDEQYF.

The chain employs TRBV19 and TRBJ2-1; 10 bases line up with TRBD2. Trimming cost V 10 bases and J 4 bases; bases outside gene matches: 10. The CDR3 contains 15 residues. The germline V gene encodes CDR1 LNHDA and CDR2 SQIVND (reference sequence). The CDR3 is CATHRTSGVYNEQFF. The CDR3 nucleotides are TGTGCCACTCACAGGACTAGCGGAGTTTACAATGAGCAGTTCTTC.

The genes are TRBV7-2 and TRBJ1-6, with TRBD1 matching 10 bases. The CDR3 spans 14 residues. V lost 3 bases and J lost 12; bases outside the gene matches: 5. Per germline, CDR1 SGHTA and CDR2 FQGNSA. The CDR3 reads CASSFRDRGVPLHF. In DNA form, the CDR3 reads TGTGCCAGCAGCTTCCGGGACAGGGGTGTACCCCTCCACTTT. The entire variable domain, with the rest obtained from reference TRBV7-2 and TRBJ1-6, is as follows: GAGVSQSPSNKVTEKGKDVELRCDPISGHTALYWYRQSLGQGLEFLIYFQGNSAPDKSGLPSDRFSAERTGGSVSTLTIQRTQQEDSAVYLCASSFRDRGVPLHFGNGTRLTVT.

This clone appeared a single time. The rearrangement uses TRBV20-1 and TRBJ1-2; the D is unclear. Germline CDR1 reads DFQATT; CDR2 reads SNEGSKA (reference sequence). The CDR3 spans 10 residues. V was pared by 5 bases and J by 2 bases, with 3 bases between. CDR3 residues: CSALNYGYTF. CDR3 coding DNA: TGCAGTGCTCTGAACTATGGCTACACCTTC.

This chain connects TRBV2 to TRBJ2-7; a weak D match, TRBD2 (7 bases). Germline V lookup: CDR1 SNHLY, CDR2 FYNNEI. V lost 6 bases and J lost 2, with 20 bases in between. This CDR3 spans 16 amino acids. The CDR3 here is CASRGAVSGPTYEQYF. The DNA for the CDR3 is TGTGCCAGCAGGGGGGCTGTTAGCGGGCCTACCTACGAGCAGTACTTC.